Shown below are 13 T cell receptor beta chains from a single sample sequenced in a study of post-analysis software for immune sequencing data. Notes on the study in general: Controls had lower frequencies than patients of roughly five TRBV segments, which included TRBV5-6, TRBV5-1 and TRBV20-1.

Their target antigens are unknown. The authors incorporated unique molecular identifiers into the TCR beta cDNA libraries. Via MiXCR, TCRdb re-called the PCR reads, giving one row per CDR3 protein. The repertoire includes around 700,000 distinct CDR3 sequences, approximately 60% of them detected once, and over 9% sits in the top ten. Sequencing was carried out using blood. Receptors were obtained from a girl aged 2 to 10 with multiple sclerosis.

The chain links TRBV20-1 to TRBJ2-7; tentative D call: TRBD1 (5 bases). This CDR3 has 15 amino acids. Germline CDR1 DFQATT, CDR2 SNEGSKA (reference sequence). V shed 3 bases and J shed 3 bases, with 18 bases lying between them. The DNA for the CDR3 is TGCAGTGCTAGGCCGCGTAGGGGTGGGTACTACGAGCAGTACTTC. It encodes CSARPRRGGYYEQYF.

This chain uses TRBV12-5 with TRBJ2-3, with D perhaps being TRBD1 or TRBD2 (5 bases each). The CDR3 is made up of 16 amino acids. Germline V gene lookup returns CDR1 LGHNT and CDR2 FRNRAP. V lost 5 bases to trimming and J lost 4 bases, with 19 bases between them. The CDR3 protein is CASGPGRTGYADTQYF. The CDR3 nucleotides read TGTGCTAGTGGTCCGGGACGGACGGGGTACGCAGATACGCAGTATTTT.

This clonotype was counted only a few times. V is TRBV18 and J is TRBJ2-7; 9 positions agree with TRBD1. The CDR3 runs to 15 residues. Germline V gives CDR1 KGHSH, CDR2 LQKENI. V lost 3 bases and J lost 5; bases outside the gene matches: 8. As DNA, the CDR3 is TGTGCCAGCTCACCTGGGACAGGGAGGGGTCACGAGCAGTACTTC. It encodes CASSPGTGRGHEQYF.

Here the CDR3 reads CASSPDPGGRESPLHF. Here the CDR3 DNA reads TGCGCCAGCAGCCCCGACCCCGGGGGGCGAGAATCACCCCTCCACTTT. The J gene is TRBJ1-6, the V gene TRBV5-1, with D maybe TRBD1 (6 bases). Per germline, CDR1 SGHRS and CDR2 YFSETQ. V lost 4 bases to trimming and J lost 10 bases, with 21 bases between them. The CDR3 covers 16 residues. The whole variable domain, filled in from reference TRBV5-1 and TRBJ1-6, reads KAGVTQTPRYLIKTRGQQVTLSCSPISGHRSVSWYQQTPGQGLQFLFEYFSETQRNKGNFPGRFSGRQFSNSRSEMNVSTLELGDSALYLCASSPDPGGRESPLHFGNGTRLTVT.

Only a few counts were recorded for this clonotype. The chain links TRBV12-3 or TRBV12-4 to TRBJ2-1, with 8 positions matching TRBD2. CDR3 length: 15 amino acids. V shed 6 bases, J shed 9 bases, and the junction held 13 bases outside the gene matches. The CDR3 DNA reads TGTGCCAGCAGCCCCCAACCGGGACTAGTATTTGAGCAGTTCTTC. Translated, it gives CASSPQPGLVFEQFF.

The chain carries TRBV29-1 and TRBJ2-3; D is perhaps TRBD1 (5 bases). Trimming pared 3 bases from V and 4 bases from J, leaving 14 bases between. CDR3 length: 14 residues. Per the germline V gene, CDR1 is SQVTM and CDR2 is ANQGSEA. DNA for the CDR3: TGCAGCGTTGAGGGGCAGACGGAGTCAGATACGCAGTATTTT. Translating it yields CSVEGQTESDTQYF.

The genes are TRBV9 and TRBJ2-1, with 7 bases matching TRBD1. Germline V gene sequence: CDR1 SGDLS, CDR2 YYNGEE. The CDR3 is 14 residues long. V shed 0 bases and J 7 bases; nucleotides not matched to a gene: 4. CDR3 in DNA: TGTGCCAGCAGCGTAGGACAGGGTTTGAATGAGCAGTTCTTC. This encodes CASSVGQGLNEQFF.

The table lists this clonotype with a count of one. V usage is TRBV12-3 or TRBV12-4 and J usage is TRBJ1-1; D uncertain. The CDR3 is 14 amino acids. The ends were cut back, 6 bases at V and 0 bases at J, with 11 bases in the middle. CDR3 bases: TGTGCCAGCAGGCCGGGAGGCCTGAACACTGAAGCTTTCTTT. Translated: CASRPGGLNTEAFF.

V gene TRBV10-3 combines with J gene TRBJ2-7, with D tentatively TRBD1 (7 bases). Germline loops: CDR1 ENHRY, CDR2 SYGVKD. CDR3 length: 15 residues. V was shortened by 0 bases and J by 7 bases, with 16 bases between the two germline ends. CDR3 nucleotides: TGTGCCATCAGTGAGTCGACAGGGACTGCCTGGGAGCAGTACTTC. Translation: CAISESTGTAWEQYF.

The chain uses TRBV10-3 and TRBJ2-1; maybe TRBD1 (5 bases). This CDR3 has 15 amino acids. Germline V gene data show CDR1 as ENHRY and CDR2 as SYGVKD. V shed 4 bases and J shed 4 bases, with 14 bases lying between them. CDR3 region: CAISVAEGVYNEQFF. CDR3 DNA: TGTGCCATCAGTGTTGCGGAAGGGGTTTACAATGAGCAGTTCTTC.

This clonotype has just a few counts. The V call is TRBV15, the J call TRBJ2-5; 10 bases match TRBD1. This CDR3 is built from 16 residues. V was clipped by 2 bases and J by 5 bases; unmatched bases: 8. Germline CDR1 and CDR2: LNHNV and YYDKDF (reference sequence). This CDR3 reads CATSRTRTGGAETQYF. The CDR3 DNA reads TGTGCCACCAGCAGAACACGGACAGGGGGAGCGGAGACCCAGTACTTC.

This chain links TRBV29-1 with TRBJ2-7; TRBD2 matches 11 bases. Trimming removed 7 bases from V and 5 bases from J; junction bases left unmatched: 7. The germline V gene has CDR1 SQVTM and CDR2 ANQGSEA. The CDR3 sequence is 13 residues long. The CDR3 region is CSASSGRANEQYF. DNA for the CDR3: TGCAGCGCTAGTAGCGGGAGGGCCAACGAGCAGTACTTC.

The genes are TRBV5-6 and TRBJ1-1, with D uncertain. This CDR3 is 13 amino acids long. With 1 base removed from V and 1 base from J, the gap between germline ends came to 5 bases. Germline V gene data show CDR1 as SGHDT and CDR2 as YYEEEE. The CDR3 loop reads CASSLFGNTEAFF. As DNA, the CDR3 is TGTGCCAGCAGCTTGTTCGGGAACACTGAAGCTTTCTTT.